The T cell receptor (beta chain) under discussion was sequenced for a study of blood T cell repertoires in COVID-19. The protocol was immunoSEQ multiplex PCR, while the TCRdb copy is restricted to in-frame clones and leaves out a portion. Of 88,000 or so clones listed, roughly 85% are singletons. This clone was seen only a few times. The V gene lost 7 bases and the J gene lost 4 bases, with 19 bases spanning the gap. Germline CDR1 and CDR2: LNHDA and SQIVND (reference sequence). This CDR3 has 16 residues. The chain links TRBV19 to TRBJ2-2, with D perhaps TRBD1 (6 bases). The source of this sequence is a man between 60 and 75 years old with acute or convalescent COVID-19. What was sequenced was peripheral blood. The CDR3 nucleotides are TGTGCCAGTATCCCCGGTGCAGGGGTTACCACCGGGGAGCTGTTTTTT. As protein: CASIPGAGVTTGELFF.